The table lists the clone carrying this T cell receptor beta chain with a few counts. Via MiXCR, TCRdb re-called the RT-PCR reads, giving one row per CDR3 protein. The data contain around 520,000 distinct CDR3 sequences, about 25% of them singletons. The sample belongs to a study of response to subunit inactivated influenza vaccine. Deletions cut 5 bases from V and 5 bases from J, with 18 bases between. CDR3 length: 15 amino acids. The V gene's germline CDR1 is PRHDT and CDR2 FYEKMQ (reference sequence). The sequence was obtained from a man between 45 and 60 years old who received an inactivated influenza vaccine. Material: CD4+ T cells sorted from PBMCs, obtained 5 days after vaccination. This rearrangement joins TRBV13 to TRBJ2-5; D might be TRBD1 (6 bases). CDR3 sequence (DNA): TGTGCCAGCAGCCACGGGACACTTGGACACGAGACCCAGTACTTC. It codes for CASSHGTLGHETQYF.